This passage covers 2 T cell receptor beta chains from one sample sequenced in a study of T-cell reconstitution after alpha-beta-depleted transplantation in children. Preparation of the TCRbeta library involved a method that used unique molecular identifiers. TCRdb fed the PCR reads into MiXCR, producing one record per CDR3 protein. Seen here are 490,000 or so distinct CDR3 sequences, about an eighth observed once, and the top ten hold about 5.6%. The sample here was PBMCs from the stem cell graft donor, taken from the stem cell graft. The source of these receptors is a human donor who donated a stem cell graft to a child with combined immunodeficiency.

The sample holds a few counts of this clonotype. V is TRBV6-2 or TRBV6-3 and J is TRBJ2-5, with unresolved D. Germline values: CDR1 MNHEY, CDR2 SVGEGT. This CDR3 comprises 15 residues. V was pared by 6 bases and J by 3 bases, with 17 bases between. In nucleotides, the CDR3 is TGTGCCAGCAGACCCCTAGTAGTCTCCAAAGAGACCCAGTACTTC. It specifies CASRPLVVSKETQYF.

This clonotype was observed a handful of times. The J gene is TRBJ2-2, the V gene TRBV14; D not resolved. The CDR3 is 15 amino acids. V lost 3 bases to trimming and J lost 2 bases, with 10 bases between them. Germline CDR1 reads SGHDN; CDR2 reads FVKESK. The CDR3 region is CASSHPTRNTGELFF. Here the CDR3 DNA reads TGTGCCAGCAGCCACCCAACTCGAAACACCGGGGAGCTGTTTTTT.